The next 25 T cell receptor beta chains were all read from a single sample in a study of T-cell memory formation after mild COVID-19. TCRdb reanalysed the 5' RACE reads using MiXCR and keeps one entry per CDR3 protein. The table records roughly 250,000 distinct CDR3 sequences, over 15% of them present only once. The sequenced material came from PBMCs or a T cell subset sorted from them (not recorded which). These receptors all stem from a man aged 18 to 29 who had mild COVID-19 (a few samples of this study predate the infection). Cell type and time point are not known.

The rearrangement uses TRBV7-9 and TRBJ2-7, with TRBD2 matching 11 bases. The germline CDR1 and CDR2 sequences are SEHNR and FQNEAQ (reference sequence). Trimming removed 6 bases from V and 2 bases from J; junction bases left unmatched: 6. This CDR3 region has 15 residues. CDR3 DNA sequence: TGTGCCAGCAGTCCGACTAGCGGGGTAACCTACGAGCAGTACGTC. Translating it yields CASSPTSGVTYEQYV.

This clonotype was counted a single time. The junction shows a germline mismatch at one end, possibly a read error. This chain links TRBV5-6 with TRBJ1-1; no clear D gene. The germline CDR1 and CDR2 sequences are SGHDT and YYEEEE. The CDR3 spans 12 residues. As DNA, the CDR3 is TGTGACAGCAGCTTGGGCGACACTGAAGCTTTCTTT. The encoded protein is CDSSLGDTEAFF.

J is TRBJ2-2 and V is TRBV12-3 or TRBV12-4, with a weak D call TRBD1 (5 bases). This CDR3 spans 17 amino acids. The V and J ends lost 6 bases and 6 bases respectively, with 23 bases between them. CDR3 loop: CASSRRVMSPHAGELFF. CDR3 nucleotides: TGTGCCAGCAGCCGCAGGGTAATGAGCCCCCACGCCGGGGAGCTGTTTTTT.

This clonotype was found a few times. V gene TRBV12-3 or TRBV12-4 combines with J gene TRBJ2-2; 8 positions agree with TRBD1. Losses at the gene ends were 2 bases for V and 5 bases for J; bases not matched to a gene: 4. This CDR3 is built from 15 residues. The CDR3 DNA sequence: TGTGCCAGCAGTTTATGGCAGGGGGCTACCGGGGAGCTGTTTTTT. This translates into CASSLWQGATGELFF.

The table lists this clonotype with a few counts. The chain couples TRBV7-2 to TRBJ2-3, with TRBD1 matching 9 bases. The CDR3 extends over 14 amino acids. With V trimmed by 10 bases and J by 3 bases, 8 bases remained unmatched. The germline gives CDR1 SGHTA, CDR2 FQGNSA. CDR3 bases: TGTGCCACCGCAAGGGACAGGGATACAGATACGCAGTATTTT. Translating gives CATARDRDTDTQYF. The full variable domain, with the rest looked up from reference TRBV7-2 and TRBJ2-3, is GAGVSQSPSNKVTEKGKDVELRCDPISGHTALYWYRQSLGQGLEFLIYFQGNSAPDKSGLPSDRFSAERTGGSVSTLTIQRTQQEDSAVYLCATARDRDTDTQYFGPGTRLTVL.

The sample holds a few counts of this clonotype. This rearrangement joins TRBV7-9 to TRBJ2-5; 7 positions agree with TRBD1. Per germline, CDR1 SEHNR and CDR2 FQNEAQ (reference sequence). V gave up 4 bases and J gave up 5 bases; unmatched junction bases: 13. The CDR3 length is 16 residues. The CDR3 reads CASSSLRDSDGETQYF. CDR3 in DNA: TGTGCCAGCAGCTCACTACGGGACAGCGACGGTGAGACCCAGTACTTC.

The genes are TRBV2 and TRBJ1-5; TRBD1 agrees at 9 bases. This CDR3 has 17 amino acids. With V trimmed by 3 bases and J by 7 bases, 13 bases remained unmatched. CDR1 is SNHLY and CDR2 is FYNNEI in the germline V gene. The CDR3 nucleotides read TGTGCCAGCAGTGACTGGGCCCGAACAGGGGGCCGACAGCCCCAGCATTTT. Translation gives CASSDWARTGGRQPQHF.

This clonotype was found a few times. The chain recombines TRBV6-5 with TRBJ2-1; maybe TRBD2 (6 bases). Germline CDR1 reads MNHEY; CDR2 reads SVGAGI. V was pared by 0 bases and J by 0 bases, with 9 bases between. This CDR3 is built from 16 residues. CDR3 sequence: CASSYSWGGSYNEQFF. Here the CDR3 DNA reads TGTGCCAGCAGTTACTCTTGGGGAGGCTCCTACAATGAGCAGTTCTTC.

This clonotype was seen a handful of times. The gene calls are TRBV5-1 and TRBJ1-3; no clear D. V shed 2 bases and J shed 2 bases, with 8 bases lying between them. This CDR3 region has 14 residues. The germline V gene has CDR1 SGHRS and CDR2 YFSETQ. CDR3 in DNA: TGCGCCAGCAGCTTCGGCACCCCTGGAAACACCATATATTTT. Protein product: CASSFGTPGNTIYF.

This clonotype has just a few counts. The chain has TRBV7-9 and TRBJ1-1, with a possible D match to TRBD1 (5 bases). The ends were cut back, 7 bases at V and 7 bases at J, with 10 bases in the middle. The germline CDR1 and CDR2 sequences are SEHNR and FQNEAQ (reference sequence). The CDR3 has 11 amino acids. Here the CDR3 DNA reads TGTGCCAGCACCAGGGTTGGTGAAGCTTTCTTT. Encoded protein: CASTRVGEAFF. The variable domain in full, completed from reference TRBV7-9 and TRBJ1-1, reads DTGVSQNPRHKITKRGQNVTFRCDPISEHNRLYWYRQTLGQGPEFLTYFQNEAQLEKSRLLSDRFSAERPKGSFSTLEIQRTEQGDSAMYLCASTRVGEAFFGQGTRLTVV.

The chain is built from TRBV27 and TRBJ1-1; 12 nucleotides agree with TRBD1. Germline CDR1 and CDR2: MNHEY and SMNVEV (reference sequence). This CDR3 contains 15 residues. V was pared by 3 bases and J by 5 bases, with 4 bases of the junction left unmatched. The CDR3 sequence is CASSFRDRGRTEAFF. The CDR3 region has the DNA TGTGCCAGCAGTTTCCGGGACAGGGGGCGGACTGAAGCTTTCTTT.

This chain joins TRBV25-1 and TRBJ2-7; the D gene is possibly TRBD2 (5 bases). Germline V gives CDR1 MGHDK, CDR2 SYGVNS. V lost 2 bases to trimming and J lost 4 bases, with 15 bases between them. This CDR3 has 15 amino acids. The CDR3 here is CASSEGSAAGYEQYF. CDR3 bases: TGTGCCAGCAGTGAAGGGAGTGCTGCTGGGTACGAGCAGTACTTC.

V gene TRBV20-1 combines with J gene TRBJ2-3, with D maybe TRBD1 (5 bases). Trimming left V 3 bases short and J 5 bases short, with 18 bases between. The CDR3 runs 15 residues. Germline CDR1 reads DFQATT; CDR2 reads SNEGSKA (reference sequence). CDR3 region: CSASAQGVTRDTQYF. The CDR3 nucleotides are TGCAGTGCTAGCGCGCAGGGCGTAACAAGAGATACGCAGTATTTT.

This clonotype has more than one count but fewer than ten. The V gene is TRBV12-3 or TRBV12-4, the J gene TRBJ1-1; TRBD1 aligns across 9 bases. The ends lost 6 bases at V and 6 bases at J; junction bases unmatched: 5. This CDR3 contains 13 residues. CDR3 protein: CASRGQGWAEAFF. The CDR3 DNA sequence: TGTGCCAGCAGAGGACAGGGGTGGGCTGAAGCTTTCTTT.

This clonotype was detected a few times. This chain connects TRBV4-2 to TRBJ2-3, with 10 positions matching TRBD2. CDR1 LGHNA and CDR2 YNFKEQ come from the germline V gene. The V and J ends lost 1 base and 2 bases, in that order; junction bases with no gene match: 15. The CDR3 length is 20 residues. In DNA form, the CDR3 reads TGTGCCAGCAGCCAAGCCCTCGGCCTAGCGGGGGCCCTTCACACAGATACGCAGTATTTT. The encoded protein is CASSQALGLAGALHTDTQYF.

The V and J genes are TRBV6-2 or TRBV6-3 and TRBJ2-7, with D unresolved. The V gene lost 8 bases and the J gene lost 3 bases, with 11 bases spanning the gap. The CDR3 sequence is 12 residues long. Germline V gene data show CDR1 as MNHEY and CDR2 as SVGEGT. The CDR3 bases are TGTGCCAGCGATACCCTGGGCTACGAGCAGTACTTC. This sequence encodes CASDTLGYEQYF.

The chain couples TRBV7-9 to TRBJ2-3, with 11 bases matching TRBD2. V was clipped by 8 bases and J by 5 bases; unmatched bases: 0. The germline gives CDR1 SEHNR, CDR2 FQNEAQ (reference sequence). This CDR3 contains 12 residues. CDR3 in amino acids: CASLAGGDTQYF. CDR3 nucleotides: TGTGCCAGCCTAGCGGGGGGAGATACGCAGTATTTT.

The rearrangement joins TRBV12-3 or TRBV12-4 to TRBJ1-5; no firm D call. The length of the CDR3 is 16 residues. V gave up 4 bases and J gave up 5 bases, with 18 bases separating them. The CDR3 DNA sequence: TGTGCCAGCAGTTCCTCGGGAGGGTGGATCGATCAGCCCCAGCATTTT. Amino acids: CASSSSGGWIDQPQHF.

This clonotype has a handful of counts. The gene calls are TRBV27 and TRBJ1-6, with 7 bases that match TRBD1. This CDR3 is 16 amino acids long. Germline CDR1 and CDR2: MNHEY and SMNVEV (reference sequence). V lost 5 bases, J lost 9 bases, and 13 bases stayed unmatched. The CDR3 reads CASSQELGGKVSPLHF. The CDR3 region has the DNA TGTGCCAGCAGTCAGGAGTTAGGGGGCAAAGTTTCACCCCTCCACTTT.

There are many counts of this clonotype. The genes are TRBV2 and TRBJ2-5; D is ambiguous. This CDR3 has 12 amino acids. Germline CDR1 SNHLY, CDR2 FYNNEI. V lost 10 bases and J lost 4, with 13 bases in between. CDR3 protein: CATQDAGETQYF. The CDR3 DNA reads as TGTGCCACCCAGGATGCTGGAGAGACCCAGTACTTC.

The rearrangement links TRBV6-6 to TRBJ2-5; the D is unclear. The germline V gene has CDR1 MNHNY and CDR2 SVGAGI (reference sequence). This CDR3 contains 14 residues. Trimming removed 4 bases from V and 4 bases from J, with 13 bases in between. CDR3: CASSWARSRETQYF. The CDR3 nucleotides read TGTGCCAGCAGTTGGGCCCGAAGCCGAGAGACCCAGTACTTC.

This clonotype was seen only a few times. The CDR3 DNA reads TGTGCCAGCAGTGGACCCGCGAGCAATCAGCCCCAGCATTTT. This codes for CASSGPASNQPQHF. The chain recombines TRBV2 with TRBJ1-5; D not certain. V shed 4 bases and J shed 1 base, with 8 bases lying between them. Germline V gives CDR1 SNHLY, CDR2 FYNNEI. This CDR3 has 14 amino acids.

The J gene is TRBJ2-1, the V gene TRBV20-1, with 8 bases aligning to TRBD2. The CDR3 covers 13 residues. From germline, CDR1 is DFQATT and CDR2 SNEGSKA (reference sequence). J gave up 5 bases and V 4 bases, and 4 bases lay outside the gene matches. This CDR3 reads CSATGTRDNEQFF. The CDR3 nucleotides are TGCAGTGCTACCGGGACTAGGGACAATGAGCAGTTCTTC.

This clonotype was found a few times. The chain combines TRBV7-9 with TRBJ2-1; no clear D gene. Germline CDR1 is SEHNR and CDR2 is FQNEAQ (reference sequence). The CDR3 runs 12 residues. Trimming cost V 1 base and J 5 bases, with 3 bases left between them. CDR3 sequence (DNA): TGTGCCAGCAGCTTAGACAACAATGAGCAGTTCTTC. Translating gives CASSLDNNEQFF.

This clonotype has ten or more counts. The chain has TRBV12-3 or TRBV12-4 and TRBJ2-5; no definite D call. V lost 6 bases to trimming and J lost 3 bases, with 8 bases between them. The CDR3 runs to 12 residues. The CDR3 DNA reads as TGTGCCAGCAGCCGAGAGGAAGAGACCCAGTACTTC. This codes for CASSREEETQYF.